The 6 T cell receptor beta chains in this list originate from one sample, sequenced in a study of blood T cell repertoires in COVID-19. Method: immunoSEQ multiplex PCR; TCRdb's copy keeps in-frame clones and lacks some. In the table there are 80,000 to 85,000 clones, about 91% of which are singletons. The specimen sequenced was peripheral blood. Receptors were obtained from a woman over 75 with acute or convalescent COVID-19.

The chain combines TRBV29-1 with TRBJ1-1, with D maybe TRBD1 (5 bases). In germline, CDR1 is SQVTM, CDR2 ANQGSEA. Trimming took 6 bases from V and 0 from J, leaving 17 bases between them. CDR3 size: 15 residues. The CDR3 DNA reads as TGCAGCGTCCGCAAAGTGGGACTCCTGAACACTGAAGCTTTCTTT. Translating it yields CSVRKVGLLNTEAFF.

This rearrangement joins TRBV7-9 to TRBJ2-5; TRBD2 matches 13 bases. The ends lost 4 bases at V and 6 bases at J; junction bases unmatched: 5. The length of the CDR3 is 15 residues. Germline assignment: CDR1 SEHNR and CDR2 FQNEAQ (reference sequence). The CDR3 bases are TGTGCCAGCAGCTCGCAACTAGCGGGAGGGAAGACCCAGTACTTC. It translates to CASSSQLAGGKTQYF.

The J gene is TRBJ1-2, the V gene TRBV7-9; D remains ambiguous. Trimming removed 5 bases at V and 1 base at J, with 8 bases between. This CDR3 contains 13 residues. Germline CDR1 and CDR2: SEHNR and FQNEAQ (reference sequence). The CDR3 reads CASSREINYGYTF. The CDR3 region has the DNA TGTGCCAGCAGCCGGGAGATTAACTATGGCTACACCTTC.

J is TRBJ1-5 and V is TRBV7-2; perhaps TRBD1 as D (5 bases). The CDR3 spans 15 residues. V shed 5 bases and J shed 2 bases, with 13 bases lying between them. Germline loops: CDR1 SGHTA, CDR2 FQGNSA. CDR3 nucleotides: TGTGCCAGCAGCCTAGGATCGGGGGGCAATCAGCCCCAGCATTTT. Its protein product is CASSLGSGGNQPQHF.

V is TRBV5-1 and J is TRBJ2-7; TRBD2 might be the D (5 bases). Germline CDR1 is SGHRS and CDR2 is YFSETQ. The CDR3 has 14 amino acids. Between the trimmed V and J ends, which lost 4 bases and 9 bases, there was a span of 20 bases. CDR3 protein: CASSPLDTGIGQYF. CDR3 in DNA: TGCGCCAGCAGCCCATTAGATACCGGGATCGGGCAGTACTTC.

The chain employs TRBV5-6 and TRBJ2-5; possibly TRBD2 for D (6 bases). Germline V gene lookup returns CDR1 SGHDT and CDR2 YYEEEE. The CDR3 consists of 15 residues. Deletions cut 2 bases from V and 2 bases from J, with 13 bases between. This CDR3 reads CASSFNGAGQETQYF. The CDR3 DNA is TGTGCCAGCAGCTTTAACGGGGCGGGACAAGAGACCCAGTACTTC.